This T cell receptor (beta chain) emerged from a study of relationships among human T cell subsets (dated by TCRdb to about 2010). A note on the overall study: Eight distinct blood T cell populations were sequenced: pan T, CD8 cytotoxic, regulatory, Th1, Th2, naive plus transitional, activated and memory cells.

As encoded in the germline V gene, CDR1 is SGHAT while CDR2 is FQNNGV. Between the V and J ends, shortened by 5 bases and 6 bases respectively, the junction contains 15 bases. The CDR3 measures 14 amino acids from cysteine to phenylalanine. Only the CDR3 DNA stays, 42 bases, in frame from base 1. General study outcomes and caveats: Over 60% of CD8+ cytotoxic sequences were found to belong to clones with over 100 reads, whereas few such clones were observed in the regulatory and Th2 subsets. Substantial CDR3 sharing among Th1, Th2 and regulatory T cells was interpreted as suggesting stochastic cell fate choices. The bead-based sorting could not exclude a CD4+CD8+ double-positive population. V, D and J usage, CDR3 length and N-nucleotide additions showed no statistically significant differences among the seven subsets.

Concerning this clonotype: The antigen it binds to is not known. There are no base qualities to consult, and no much larger clone falls within one base.

Receptors were amplified or captured by multiplex PCR. Sequenced on a 454 GS FLX. TCR alpha and beta CDR3 regions were amplified from mRNA by semiquantitative ARM-PCR. In ARM-PCR, tagged nested gene-specific primers were applied first, and communal superprimers then carried out the exponential amplification. Nested primers were removed by exonuclease before the second amplification round on first-round PCR products. Sequencing of the amplicons was performed on the 454 platform, which allows millions of DNA fragments to be sequenced rapidly without cloning bias. An effective read was defined as a read mappable to both V and J germline segments. For the original study's pipeline: IRmap was used to assign reads to germline V, D and J segments, and IRmap relies on pyromap, a Smith-Waterman modification adapted to 454 sequencing errors. Cutoffs set at the 99th percentile of alignment scores from simulated random sequences were applied to filter D-beta assignments. CDR3 was defined as the amino acids lying between the conserved V-segment Y[YFLI]C motif and the J-segment [FW]GXGT motif. Repertoire diversity was estimated with a compound Poisson process model previously applied to large-scale EST data. A procedure for detecting cross-contamination was used to argue that the shared CDR3s did not come from sample contamination. TCRdb reanalyzed the raw reads on its own, using fastp at Q25 for trimming and MiXCR for clone calling, and kept in-frame beta chains. Entries that share a CDR3 protein sequence are merged under the most common genes and DNA. The V and J calls here are based on TCRdb, not the publication. For this sample there are approximately 14,000 distinct CDR3 sequences; over 50% appear just once. Roughly 1.9% of the sample is held by the ten biggest clonotypes.

Starting from positively selected CD4+ cells, anti-CD25 beads were used to select CD4+CD25+ regulatory T cells. To isolate the T cell subsets, Miltenyi superparamagnetic beads coated with subset-specific monoclonal antibodies were used. All T cell populations were isolated from peripheral blood. Whole blood was subjected to Ficoll separation to obtain mononuclear cells, from which monocytes were subsequently depleted using anti-CD14 microbeads. The isolated cell populations were resuspended in RNAprotect reagent immediately. The specimen was Tregs sorted from blood. The TCR was taken from a man between 40 and 49 years old in good health. Recombination connected TRBV11-2 to TRBJ2-3, with TRBD2 tentatively as D gene (5 bases match). The encoded CDR3 is CASSPRWESDTQYF. The DNA is TGTGCCAGCAGCCCCCGGTGGGAGTCGGATACGCAGTATTTT. With the portions outside the CDR3 filled from the reference TRBV11-2 and TRBJ2-3 genes, the complete variable region becomes EAGVAQSPRYKIIEKRQSVAFWCNPISGHATLYWYQQILGQGPKLLIQFQNNGVVDDSQLPKDRFSAERLKGVDSTLKIQPAKLEDSAVYLCASSPRWESDTQYFGPGTRLTVL.